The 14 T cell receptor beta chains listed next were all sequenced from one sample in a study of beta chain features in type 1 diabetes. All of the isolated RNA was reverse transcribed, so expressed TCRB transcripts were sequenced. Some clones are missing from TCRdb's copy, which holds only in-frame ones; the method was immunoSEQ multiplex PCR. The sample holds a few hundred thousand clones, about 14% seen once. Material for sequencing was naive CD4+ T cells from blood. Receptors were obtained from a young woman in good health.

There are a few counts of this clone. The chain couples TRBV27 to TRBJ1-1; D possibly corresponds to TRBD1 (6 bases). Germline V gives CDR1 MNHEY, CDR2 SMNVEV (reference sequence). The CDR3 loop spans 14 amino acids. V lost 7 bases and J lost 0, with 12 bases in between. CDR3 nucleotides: TGTGCCAGCAAACGGGGGGCTCTGAACACTGAAGCTTTCTTT. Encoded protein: CASKRGALNTEAFF.

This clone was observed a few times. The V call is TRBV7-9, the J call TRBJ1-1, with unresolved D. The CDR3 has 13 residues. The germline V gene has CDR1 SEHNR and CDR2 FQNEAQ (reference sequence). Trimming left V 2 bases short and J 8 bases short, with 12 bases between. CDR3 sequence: CASSLLAAGEAFF. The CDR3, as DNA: TGTGCCAGCAGCTTATTGGCGGCGGGGGAAGCTTTCTTT.

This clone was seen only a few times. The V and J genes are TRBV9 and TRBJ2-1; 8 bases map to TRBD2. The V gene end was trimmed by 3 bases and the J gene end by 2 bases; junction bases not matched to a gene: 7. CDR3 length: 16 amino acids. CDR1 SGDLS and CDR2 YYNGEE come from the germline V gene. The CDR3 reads CASSELTGRAYNEQFF. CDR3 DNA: TGTGCCAGCAGCGAGTTGACCGGGAGGGCCTACAATGAGCAGTTCTTC.

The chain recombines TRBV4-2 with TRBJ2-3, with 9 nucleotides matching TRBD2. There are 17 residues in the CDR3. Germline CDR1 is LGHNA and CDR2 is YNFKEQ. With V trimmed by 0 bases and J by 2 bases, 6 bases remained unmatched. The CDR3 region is CASSQEREGHVTDTQYF. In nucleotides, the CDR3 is TGTGCCAGCAGCCAAGAGCGGGAGGGCCACGTCACAGATACGCAGTATTTT.

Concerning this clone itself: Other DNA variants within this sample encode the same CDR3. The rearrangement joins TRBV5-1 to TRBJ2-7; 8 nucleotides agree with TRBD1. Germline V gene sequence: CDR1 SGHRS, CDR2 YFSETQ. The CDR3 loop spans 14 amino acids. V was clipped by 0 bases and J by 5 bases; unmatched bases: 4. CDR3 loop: CASSLGQGSDEQYF. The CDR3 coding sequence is TGCGCCAGCAGCTTGGGACAGGGGAGCGACGAGCAGTACTTC.

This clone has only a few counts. The CDR3 loop reads CASSSPGQGIGELFF. CDR3 in DNA: TGTGCCAGCAGTTCTCCGGGACAGGGCATCGGGGAGCTGTTTTTT. The V and J genes are TRBV6-5 and TRBJ2-2; TRBD1 matches at 9 bases. The CDR3 is made up of 15 amino acids. From germline, CDR1 is MNHEY and CDR2 SVGAGI. With 4 bases clipped from V and 7 bases from J, the junction kept 7 bases outside the gene matches.

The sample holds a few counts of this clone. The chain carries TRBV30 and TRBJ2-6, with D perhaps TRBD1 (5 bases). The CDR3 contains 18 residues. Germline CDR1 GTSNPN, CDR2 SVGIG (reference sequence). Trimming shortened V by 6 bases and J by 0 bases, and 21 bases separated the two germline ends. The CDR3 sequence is CACYPKGIKPSGANVLTF. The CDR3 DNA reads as TGTGCCTGTTACCCAAAGGGGATTAAGCCCTCTGGGGCCAACGTCCTGACTTTC.

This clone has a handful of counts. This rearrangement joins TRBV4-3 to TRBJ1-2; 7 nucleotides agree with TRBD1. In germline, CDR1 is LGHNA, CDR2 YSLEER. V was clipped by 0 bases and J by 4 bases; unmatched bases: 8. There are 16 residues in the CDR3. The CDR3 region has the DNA TGCGCCAGCAGCCAAGATCCAGGGGGACAAGCCTATGGCTACACCTTC. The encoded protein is CASSQDPGGQAYGYTF.

CDR3 sequence (DNA): TGTGCCAGCAGCCCGGGGGGGCAGCCCTACGAGCAGTACTTC. It translates to CASSPGGQPYEQYF. The chain joins TRBV7-2 to TRBJ2-7; 8 nucleotides agree with TRBD2. CDR1 SGHTA and CDR2 FQGNSA come from the germline V gene. Trimming removed 5 bases from V and 2 bases from J; junction bases left unmatched: 5. The CDR3 has 14 amino acids.

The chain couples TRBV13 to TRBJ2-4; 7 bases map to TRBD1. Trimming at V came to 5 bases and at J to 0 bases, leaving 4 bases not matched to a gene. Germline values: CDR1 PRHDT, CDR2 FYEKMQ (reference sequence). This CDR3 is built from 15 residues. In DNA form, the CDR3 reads TGTGCCAGCAGCGTAGACAGGGCAGCCAAAAACATTCAGTACTTC. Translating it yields CASSVDRAAKNIQYF.

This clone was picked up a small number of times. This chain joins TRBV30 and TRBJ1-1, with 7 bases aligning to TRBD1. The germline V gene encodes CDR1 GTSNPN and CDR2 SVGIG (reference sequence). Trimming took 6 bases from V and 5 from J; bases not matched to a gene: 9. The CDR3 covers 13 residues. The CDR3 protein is CACWTGIGTEAFF. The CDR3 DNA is TGTGCCTGTTGGACAGGAATCGGTACTGAAGCTTTCTTT.

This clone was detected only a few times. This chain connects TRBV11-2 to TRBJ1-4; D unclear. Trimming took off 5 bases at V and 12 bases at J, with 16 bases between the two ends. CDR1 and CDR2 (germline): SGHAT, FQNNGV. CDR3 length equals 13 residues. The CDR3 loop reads CASSQSLVAELFF. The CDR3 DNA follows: TGTGCCAGCAGCCAGAGCCTAGTTGCGGAACTGTTTTTT.

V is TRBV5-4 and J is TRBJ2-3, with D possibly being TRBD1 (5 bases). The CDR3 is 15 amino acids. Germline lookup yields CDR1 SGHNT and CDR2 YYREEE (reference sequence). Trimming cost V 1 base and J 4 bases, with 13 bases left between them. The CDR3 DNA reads TGTGCCAGCAGCTTGAAACAGGCGCACCCAGATACGCAGTATTTT. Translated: CASSLKQAHPDTQYF.

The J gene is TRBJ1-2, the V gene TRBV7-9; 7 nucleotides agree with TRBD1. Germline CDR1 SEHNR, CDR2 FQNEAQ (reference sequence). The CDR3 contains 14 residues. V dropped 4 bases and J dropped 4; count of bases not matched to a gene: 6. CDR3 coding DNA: TGTGCCAGCAGCTCCCCCGGGACAGTCTATGGCTACACCTTC. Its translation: CASSSPGTVYGYTF. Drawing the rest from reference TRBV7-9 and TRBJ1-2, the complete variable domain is DTGVSQNPRHKITKRGQNVTFRCDPISEHNRLYWYRQTLGQGPEFLTYFQNEAQLEKSRLLSDRFSAERPKGSFSTLEIQRTEQGDSAMYLCASSSPGTVYGYTFGSGTRLTVV.